The present T cell receptor beta chain was sequenced within a study of blood T cells in healthy people across ages. There are a few counts of this clonotype. The CDR3 covers 15 residues. CDR1 KGHDR and CDR2 SFDVKD come from the germline V gene. V lost 4 bases and J lost 0; bases outside the gene matches: 1. With a J-beta primer mix and a sample-barcoded 5' primer, a second PCR ran roughly 6 to 11 cycles. Tagging of each cDNA molecule was performed by a template-switch adaptor with 12 random nucleotides. TCRdb fed the 5' RACE reads into MiXCR, producing one record per CDR3 protein. The table records around 800,000 distinct CDR3 sequences, 25% to 30% of them present only once. These data were also reused for a study on T cells of mothers and their children. From that second work: The search for persistent microchimeric T cell clones detected none.

The sequence was obtained from a boy between 5 and 17 years old in good health. Specimen: blood. This chain uses TRBV24-1 with TRBJ2-1, with 8 positions matching TRBD1. The DNA for the CDR3 is TGTGCCACCAGTGAAACAGGGGGCTCCTACAATGAGCAGTTCTTC. Protein product: CATSETGGSYNEQFF.